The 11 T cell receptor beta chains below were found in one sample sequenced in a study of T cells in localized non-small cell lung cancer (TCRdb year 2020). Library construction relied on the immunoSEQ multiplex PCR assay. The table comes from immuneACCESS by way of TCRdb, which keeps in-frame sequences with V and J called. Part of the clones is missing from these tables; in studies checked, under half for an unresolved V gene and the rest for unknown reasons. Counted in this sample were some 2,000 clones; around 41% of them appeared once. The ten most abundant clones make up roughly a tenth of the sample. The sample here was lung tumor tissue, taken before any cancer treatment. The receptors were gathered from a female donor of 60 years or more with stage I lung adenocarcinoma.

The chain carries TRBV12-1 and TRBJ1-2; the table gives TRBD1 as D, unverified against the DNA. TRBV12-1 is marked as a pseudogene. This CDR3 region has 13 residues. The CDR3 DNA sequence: TGTGCCAGGAGGACAGGGATGAACTATGGCTACACCTTC. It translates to CARRTGMNYGYTF.

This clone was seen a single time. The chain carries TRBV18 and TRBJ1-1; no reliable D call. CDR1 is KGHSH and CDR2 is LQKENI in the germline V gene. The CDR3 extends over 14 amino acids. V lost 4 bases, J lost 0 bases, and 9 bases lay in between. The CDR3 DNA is TGTGCCAGCTCACTAAACTACATGAACACTGAAGCTTTCTTT. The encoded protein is CASSLNYMNTEAFF.

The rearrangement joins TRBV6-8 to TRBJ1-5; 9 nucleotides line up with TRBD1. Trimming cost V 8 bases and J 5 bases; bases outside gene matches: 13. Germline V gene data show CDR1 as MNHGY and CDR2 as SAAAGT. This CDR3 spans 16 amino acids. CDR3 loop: CASWQSTGGRHQPQHF. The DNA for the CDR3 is TGTGCCAGCTGGCAATCGACAGGGGGTCGCCATCAGCCCCAGCATTTT.

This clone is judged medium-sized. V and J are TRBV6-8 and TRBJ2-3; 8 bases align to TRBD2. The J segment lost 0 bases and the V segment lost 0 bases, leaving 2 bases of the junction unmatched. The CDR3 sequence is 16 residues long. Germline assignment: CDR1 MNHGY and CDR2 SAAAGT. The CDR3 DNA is TGTGCCAGCAGTTACTCCGAGCGGGGGAGCACAGATACGCAGTATTTT. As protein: CASSYSERGSTDTQYF.

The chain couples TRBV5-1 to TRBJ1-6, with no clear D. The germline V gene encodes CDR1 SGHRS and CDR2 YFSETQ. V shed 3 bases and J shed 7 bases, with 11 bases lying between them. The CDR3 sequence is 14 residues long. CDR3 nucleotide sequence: TGCGCCAGCAGCTCCCCCGTTGAGAATTCACCCCTCCACTTT. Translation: CASSSPVENSPLHF.

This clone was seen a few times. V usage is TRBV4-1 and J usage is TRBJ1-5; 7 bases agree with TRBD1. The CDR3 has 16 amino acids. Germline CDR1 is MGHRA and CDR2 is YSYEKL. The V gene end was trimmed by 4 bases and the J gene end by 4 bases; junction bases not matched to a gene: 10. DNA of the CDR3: TGCGCCAGCAGCCCCCAGGGGGGGGAGCTGAATCAGCCCCAGCATTTT. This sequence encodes CASSPQGGELNQPQHF.

The CDR3 sequence is CASSMNRRSDNSPLHF. The CDR3, as DNA: TGTGCCAGTAGTATGAACAGGCGATCCGATAATTCACCCCTCCACTTT. This chain links TRBV19 with TRBJ1-6; weak D call: TRBD1 (5 bases). The germline CDR1 and CDR2 sequences are LNHDA and SQIVND (reference sequence). The CDR3 totals 16 residues. V lost 3 bases, J lost 5 bases, and 14 bases lay in between.

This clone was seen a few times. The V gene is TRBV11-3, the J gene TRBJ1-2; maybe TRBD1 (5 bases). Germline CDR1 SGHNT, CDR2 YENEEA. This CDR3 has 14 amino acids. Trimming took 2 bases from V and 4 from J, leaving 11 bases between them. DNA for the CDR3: TGTGCCAGCAGCTTATCATCAGGGCCCTATGGCTACACCTTC. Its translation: CASSLSSGPYGYTF.

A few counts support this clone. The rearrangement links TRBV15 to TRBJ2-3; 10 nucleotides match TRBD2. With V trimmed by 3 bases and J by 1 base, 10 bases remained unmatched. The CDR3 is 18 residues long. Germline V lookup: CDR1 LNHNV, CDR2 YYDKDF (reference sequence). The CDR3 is CATSSALAGVIGTDTQYF. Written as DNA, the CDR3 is TGTGCCACCAGCAGCGCCCTAGCGGGGGTTATTGGCACAGATACGCAGTATTTT.

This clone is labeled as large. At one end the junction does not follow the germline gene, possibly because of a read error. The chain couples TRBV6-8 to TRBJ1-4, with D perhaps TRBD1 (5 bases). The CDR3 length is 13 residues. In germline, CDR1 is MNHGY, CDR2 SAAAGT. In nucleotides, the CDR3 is TGTGCCATCAGTGCTTCCCAGGGAGTAAAACTGTTTTTT. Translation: CAISASQGVKLFF.

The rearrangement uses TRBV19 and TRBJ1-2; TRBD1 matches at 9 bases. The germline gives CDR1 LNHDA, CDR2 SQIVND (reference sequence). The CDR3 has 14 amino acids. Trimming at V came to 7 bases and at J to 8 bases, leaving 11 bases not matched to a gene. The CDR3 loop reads CASTLDRGARGYTF. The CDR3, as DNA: TGTGCCAGTACTTTGGACAGGGGCGCGAGGGGCTACACCTTC.